Given below is one T cell receptor (beta chain) in context. In the original processing: For nucleated cells, counts were estimated from reference gene primer amplification. Profiled with immunoSEQ multiplex PCR; TCRdb holds only in-frame clones, not every one. The V and J calls and clone size were taken over from that table, and D and trimming were inferred from the DNA. The sample holds approximately 230,000 clones, about 88% seen once. Per germline, CDR1 SGHNT and CDR2 YYREEE (reference sequence). The CDR3 loop spans 14 amino acids. J lost 4 bases, V lost 0 bases, and 4 bases had no gene match. These data belong to a study of blood T cell repertoires in COVID-19. Whole-study context: Both acute and convalescent COVID-19 samples were obtained from the United States, Italy and Spain. PBMCs, B-cell-depleted T cells, or T cells were the source of the cDNA or gDNA that made up the material.

The specimen was peripheral blood. The V and J genes are TRBV5-4 and TRBJ2-7; 7 bases agree with TRBD1. The clonotype was recovered from a woman in her thirties or forties who had recovered from COVID-19. This CDR3 reads CASSLGGQLYEQYF. The CDR3 region has the DNA TGTGCCAGCAGCTTGGGGGGACAGCTATACGAGCAGTACTTC.